Following are 9 T cell receptor beta chains from one sample sequenced in a study of shared clonotypes between healthy human individuals. Sequencing was performed with immunoSEQ multiplex PCR; in TCRdb, only in-frame clones are kept and a portion is missing. The sample comprises roughly 2.5 million clones, over 85% of which are singletons, and over 0.12% rests with the top ten. The sample comprised naive CD4+ T cells sorted from blood. The sample's subset: CD45RA+ positively selected. The receptors shown here come from a young man in good health.

This chain uses TRBV5-1 with TRBJ1-1; the D gene is possibly TRBD1 (5 bases). Between the trimmed V and J ends, which lost 0 bases and 10 bases, there was a span of 13 bases. In germline, CDR1 is SGHRS, CDR2 YFSETQ. CDR3 length equals 13 residues. For the CDR3, the DNA is TGCGCCAGCAGCTTGGAGGTCCAGGGCACAGCTTTCTTT. Its protein product is CASSLEVQGTAFF.

Only one count was recorded for this clone. This chain links TRBV4-1 with TRBJ2-1, with D perhaps matching TRBD1 (6 bases). Trimming left V 4 bases short and J 3 bases short, with 7 bases between. The CDR3 sequence is 13 residues long. Germline V lookup: CDR1 MGHRA, CDR2 YSYEKL. The CDR3 spells CASSRTVYNEQFF. The CDR3 nucleotides are TGCGCCAGCAGCCGGACAGTCTACAATGAGCAGTTCTTC.

The chain links TRBV28 to TRBJ2-7; TRBD1 matches at 9 bases. Germline assignment: CDR1 MDHEN and CDR2 SYDVKM. J was trimmed by 0 bases and V by 6 bases; bases with no gene match: 12. This CDR3 is 17 amino acids long. Written as DNA, the CDR3 is TGTGCCAGCAGCCGCCACCAACAGGGGGCTATCTCCTACGAGCAGTACTTC. Translated, it gives CASSRHQQGAISYEQYF.

The rearrangement joins TRBV7-2 to TRBJ1-4; D is undetermined. Trimming removed 3 bases from V and 0 bases from J, with 8 bases in between. The CDR3 runs 15 residues. CDR1 SGHTA and CDR2 FQGNSA come from the germline V gene. The CDR3 coding sequence is TGTGCCAGCAGCTTCCAGGTTGCAACTAATGAAAAACTGTTTTTT. Translating gives CASSFQVATNEKLFF.

In the case of this clone: This CDR3 is also generated by other DNA sequences in the sample. V and J are TRBV18 and TRBJ2-3; 7 positions agree with TRBD2. CDR3 length: 15 amino acids. The germline gives CDR1 KGHSH, CDR2 LQKENI. V lost 1 base to trimming and J lost 2 bases; unmatched junction nucleotides: 3. The CDR3 here is CASSPLAGVTDTQYF. DNA for the CDR3: TGTGCCAGCTCACCACTCGCGGGGGTCACAGATACGCAGTATTTT.

The V and J genes are TRBV7-2 and TRBJ2-7; D perhaps matches TRBD1 (5 bases). V lost 0 bases to trimming and J lost 2 bases, with 11 bases between them. The CDR3 runs to 15 residues. Germline CDR1 reads SGHTA; CDR2 reads FQGNSA. In DNA form, the CDR3 reads TGTGCCAGCAGCTTAGCGCGTGACAGTACCTACGAGCAGTACTTC. Protein: CASSLARDSTYEQYF.

The chain combines TRBV5-1 with TRBJ2-7; perhaps D is TRBD1 or TRBD2 (5 bases each). Germline values: CDR1 SGHRS, CDR2 YFSETQ. This CDR3 comprises 15 residues. V was pared by 4 bases and J by 2 bases, with 16 bases between. The CDR3 reads CASSPAGGEAYEQYF. The DNA of the CDR3 is TGCGCCAGCAGCCCCGCTGGGGGAGAAGCCTACGAGCAGTACTTC.

The chain joins TRBV6-5 to TRBJ1-4; D unresolved. V was clipped by 2 bases and J by 8 bases, with 9 bases between them. CDR1 is MNHEY, CDR2 SVGAGI, per germline. The CDR3 length is 13 residues. Here the CDR3 reads CASSYGGKEKLFF. The CDR3 region has the DNA TGTGCCAGCAGTTACGGCGGGAAGGAAAAACTGTTTTTT.

This clone occurred once. The chain uses TRBV18 and TRBJ2-7; perhaps TRBD1 as D (6 bases). Germline V gene data show CDR1 as KGHSH and CDR2 as LQKENI. The V gene lost 0 bases and the J gene lost 5 bases, with 14 bases spanning the gap. This CDR3 region has 15 residues. CDR3 region: CASSPPGQPIHEQYF. CDR3 DNA: TGTGCCAGCTCACCACCGGGACAACCGATCCACGAGCAGTACTTC. Together with reference TRBV18 and TRBJ2-7, the CDR3 gives the full variable domain: NAGVMQNPRHLVRRRGQEARLRCSPMKGHSHVYWYRQLPEEGLKFMVYLQKENIIDESGMPKERFSAEFPKEGPSILRIQQVVRGDSAAYFCASSPPGQPIHEQYFGPGTRLTVT.